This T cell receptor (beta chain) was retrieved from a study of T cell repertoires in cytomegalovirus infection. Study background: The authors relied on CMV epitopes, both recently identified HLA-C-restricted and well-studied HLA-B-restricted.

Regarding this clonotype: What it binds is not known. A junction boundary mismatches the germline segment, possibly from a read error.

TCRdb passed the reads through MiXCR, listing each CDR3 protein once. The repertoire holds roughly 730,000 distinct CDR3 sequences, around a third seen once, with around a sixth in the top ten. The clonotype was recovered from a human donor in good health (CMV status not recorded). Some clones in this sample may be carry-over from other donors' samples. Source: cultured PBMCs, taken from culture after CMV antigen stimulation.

CDR3 bases: TGTGCCAGCAGCTTGCCCACGGGGGGTACCTATGGCTACACCTTC. It encodes CASSLPTGGTYGYTF. V gene TRBV5-3 combines with J gene TRBJ1-2, with TRBD1 as a possible D gene (5 bases). TRBV5-3 is known as an ORF, though its function is uncertain. The CDR3 contains 15 residues.